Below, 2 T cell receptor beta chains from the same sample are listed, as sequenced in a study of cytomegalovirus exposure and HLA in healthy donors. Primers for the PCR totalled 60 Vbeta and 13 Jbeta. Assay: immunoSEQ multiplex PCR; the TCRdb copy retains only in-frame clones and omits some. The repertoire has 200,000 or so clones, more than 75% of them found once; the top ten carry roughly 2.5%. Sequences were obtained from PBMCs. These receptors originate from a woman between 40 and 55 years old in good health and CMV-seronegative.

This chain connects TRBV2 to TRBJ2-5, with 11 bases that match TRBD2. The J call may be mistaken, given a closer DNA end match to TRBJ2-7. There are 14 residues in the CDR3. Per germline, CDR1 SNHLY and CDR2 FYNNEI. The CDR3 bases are TGTGCCAGCAGGCCCACTAGCGGGAGCTACGAGCAGTACTTC. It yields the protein CASRPTSGSYEQYF.

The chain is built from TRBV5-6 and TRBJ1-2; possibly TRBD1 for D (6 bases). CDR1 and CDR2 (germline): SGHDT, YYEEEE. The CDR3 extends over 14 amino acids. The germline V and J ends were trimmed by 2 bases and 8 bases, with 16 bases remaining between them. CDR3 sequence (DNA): TGTGCCAGCAGCTTCTACAGGGCCCTATTCGGCTACACCTTC. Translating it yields CASSFYRALFGYTF.